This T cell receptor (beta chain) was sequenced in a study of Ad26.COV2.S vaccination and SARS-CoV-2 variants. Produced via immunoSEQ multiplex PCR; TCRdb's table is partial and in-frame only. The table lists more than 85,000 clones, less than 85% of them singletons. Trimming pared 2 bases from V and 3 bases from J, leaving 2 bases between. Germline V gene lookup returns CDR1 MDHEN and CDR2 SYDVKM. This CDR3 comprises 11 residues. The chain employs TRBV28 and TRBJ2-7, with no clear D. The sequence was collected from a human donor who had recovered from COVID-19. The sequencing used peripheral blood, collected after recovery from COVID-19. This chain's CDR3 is CASSLNYEQYF. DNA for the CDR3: TGTGCCAGCAGTTTAAACTACGAGCAGTACTTC.